Listed here are 21 T cell receptor beta chains from one sample, sequenced in a study of cytomegalovirus exposure and HLA in healthy donors. A multiplex PCR was run with 60 Vbeta primers and 13 Jbeta primers. TCRdb's copy holds only in-frame clones and misses some; the assay was immunoSEQ multiplex PCR. There are about 180,000 clones in the sample; over 75% occur only once, and around 1.9% lies in the top ten. Sequencing used PBMCs. These TCRs come from a woman in her twenties or thirties in good health and CMV-seronegative.

CDR3 loop: CASKEGDGYGYTF. For the CDR3, the DNA is TGCGCCAGCAAGGAGGGTGATGGCTATGGCTACACCTTC. V is TRBV5-1 and J is TRBJ1-2, with D uncertain. Germline-derived CDR1 and CDR2 are SGHRS and YFSETQ. V lost 6 bases to trimming and J lost 4 bases, with 13 bases between them. CDR3 length: 13 amino acids.

V and J are TRBV15 and TRBJ2-3; D possibly corresponds to TRBD1 (5 bases). Trimming pared 0 bases from V and 4 bases from J, leaving 8 bases between. CDR3 length: 14 residues. Germline V gene data show CDR1 as LNHNV and CDR2 as YYDKDF (reference sequence). The CDR3 sequence: CATSRDATADTQYF. Here the CDR3 DNA reads TGTGCCACCAGCAGAGACGCGACAGCAGATACGCAGTATTTT.

The chain employs TRBV7-3 and TRBJ1-1; D perhaps matches TRBD1 (5 bases). Germline CDR1 SGHTA, CDR2 FQGTGA. V lost 0 bases, J lost 1 base, and 9 bases lay in between. The CDR3 covers 15 residues. The CDR3 DNA sequence: TGTGCCAGCAGCTTAACCCGCCAGGGGAACACTGAAGCTTTCTTT. The encoded protein is CASSLTRQGNTEAFF.

The chain uses TRBV6-5 and TRBJ2-7, with a possible D match to TRBD1 (6 bases). This CDR3 spans 15 amino acids. Trimming pared 8 bases from V and 1 base from J, leaving 18 bases between. In germline, CDR1 is MNHEY, CDR2 SVGAGI. The CDR3 DNA follows: TGTGCCAGCGGTAACGCACAGGGACAATCCTACGAGCAGTACTTC. Protein sequence: CASGNAQGQSYEQYF.

As to this clone: The sample contains more than one DNA sequence encoding this CDR3. The rearrangement joins TRBV7-3 to TRBJ1-1; 9 bases map to TRBD1. Germline CDR1 reads SGHTA; CDR2 reads FQGTGA. V dropped 5 bases and J dropped 4; count of bases not matched to a gene: 5. This CDR3 has 14 amino acids. CDR3 in DNA: TGTGCCAGCAGCCCCCGACAGGGGGGCACTGAAGCTTTCTTT. This codes for CASSPRQGGTEAFF.

The chain recombines TRBV19 with TRBJ2-4; tentatively, D is TRBD1 (5 bases). Trimming left V 1 base short and J 6 bases short, with 22 bases between. Germline V lookup: CDR1 LNHDA, CDR2 SQIVND (reference sequence). The CDR3 loop spans 18 amino acids. The CDR3 reads CASSIVGASGSPLNIQYF. The CDR3 DNA is TGTGCCAGTAGTATAGTAGGGGCGTCAGGATCTCCCCTAAACATTCAGTACTTC.

This clone appeared a single time. The rearrangement links TRBV27 to TRBJ2-7; TRBD2 matches at 11 bases. CDR3 length equals 16 residues. Trimming cost V 5 bases and J 3 bases; bases outside gene matches: 9. Germline assignment: CDR1 MNHEY and CDR2 SMNVEV (reference sequence). The CDR3 loop is CASSPRLLAGVYEQYF. In nucleotides, the CDR3 is TGTGCCAGCAGTCCGCGTCTACTAGCGGGGGTCTACGAGCAGTACTTC.

The chain uses TRBV6-1 and TRBJ1-1; no clear D gene. Deletions cut 8 bases from V and 6 bases from J, with 10 bases between. Germline V gene lookup returns CDR1 MNHNS and CDR2 SASEGT. This CDR3 has 11 amino acids. The CDR3 sequence is CASLQRAEAFF. DNA of the CDR3: TGTGCCAGCCTCCAACGGGCTGAAGCTTTCTTT.

This clone came up a few times. The chain uses TRBV4-3 and TRBJ2-7, with no clear D. The V gene's germline CDR1 is LGHNA and CDR2 YSLEER. V was shortened by 0 bases and J by 4 bases, with 4 bases between the two germline ends. The CDR3 has 12 amino acids. CDR3 sequence reads: CASSQDAYEQYF. The CDR3 DNA is TGCGCCAGCAGCCAAGACGCGTACGAGCAGTACTTC.

This chain uses TRBV30 with TRBJ1-5; weak D call: TRBD1 (5 bases). The germline V and J ends were trimmed by 0 bases and 2 bases, with 11 bases remaining between them. The CDR3 consists of 15 residues. Germline values: CDR1 GTSNPN, CDR2 SVGIG (reference sequence). DNA for the CDR3: TGTGCCTGGAGTGTTGGGGCGGCGGGCAATCAGCCCCAGCATTTT. It specifies CAWSVGAAGNQPQHF.

There are a few counts of this clone. V is TRBV2 and J is TRBJ2-1; D is unresolved. Germline CDR1 SNHLY, CDR2 FYNNEI. The CDR3 is 11 residues long. V lost 7 bases and J 7 bases, leaving 8 bases between the germline ends. CDR3 protein: CASIPRNEQFF. DNA of the CDR3: TGTGCCAGCATCCCCAGAAATGAGCAGTTCTTC.

This clone was detected once. This chain joins TRBV19 and TRBJ2-5; no definite D call. Germline V lookup: CDR1 LNHDA, CDR2 SQIVND (reference sequence). The CDR3 is 12 amino acids. Trimming stripped 9 bases from V and 3 bases from J, with 11 bases between. The DNA of the CDR3 is TGTGCCAGCCAGAACCGGGAAGAGACCCAGTACTTC. Translating it yields CASQNREETQYF.

This clone was counted a single time. The CDR3 DNA follows: TGTGCTAGTGGTTTGCTAGGGGTGAGCACCGGGGAGCTGTTTTTT. It translates to CASGLLGVSTGELFF. V gene TRBV12-5 combines with J gene TRBJ2-2; maybe TRBD1 (5 bases). Trimming left V 2 bases short and J 4 bases short, with 11 bases between. This CDR3 has 15 residues. CDR1 and CDR2 from the germline V gene are LGHNT and FRNRAP.

V and J are TRBV5-6 and TRBJ2-5, with TRBD1 matching over 11 bases. The J call may be mistaken, given a closer DNA end match to TRBJ2-7. CDR3 length: 14 amino acids. Germline CDR1 and CDR2: SGHDT and YYEEEE. The CDR3 DNA is TGTGCCAGCAGCTTAGGACAGGGGGCGTCCGAGCAGTACTTC. It is translated as CASSLGQGASEQYF.

This chain links TRBV30 with TRBJ2-1; the match to TRBD2 covers 8 bases. Germline assignment: CDR1 GTSNPN and CDR2 SVGIG (reference sequence). The CDR3 covers 16 residues. With 7 bases clipped from V and 0 bases from J, the junction kept 11 bases outside the gene matches. CDR3 sequence reads: CASAGAGVSSYNEQFF. Here the CDR3 DNA reads TGTGCCTCCGCAGGAGCGGGGGTAAGCTCCTACAATGAGCAGTTCTTC. The entire variable domain, with the rest obtained from reference TRBV30 and TRBJ2-1, is as follows: SQTIHQWPATLVQPVGSPLSLECTVEGTSNPNLYWYRQAAGRGLQLLFYSVGIGQISSEVPQNLSASRPQDRQFILSSKKLLLSDSGFYLCASAGAGVSSYNEQFFGPGTRLTVL.

The chain combines TRBV4-1 with TRBJ2-5, with 10 positions matching TRBD1. With 4 bases clipped from V and 3 bases from J, the junction kept 8 bases outside the gene matches. The CDR3 is 16 amino acids. The V gene's germline CDR1 is MGHRA and CDR2 YSYEKL. CDR3 sequence (DNA): TGCGCCAGCAGCCTTTATCCCGGGACAGGGGAAGAGACCCAGTACTTC. Translating it yields CASSLYPGTGEETQYF.

The chain employs TRBV12-2 and TRBJ1-5. TRBV12-2 is a documented pseudogene. CDR3 length equals 16 residues. CDR3 coding DNA: TGTGCAAGTCGCTCCAAAAGCACCTCAACCCATCAGCCCCAGCATTTT. Translated, it gives CASRSKSTSTHQPQHF.

This clone has just one count. This chain links TRBV18 with TRBJ1-4; tentative D call: TRBD1 (6 bases). The CDR3 contains 16 residues. Trimming took off 5 bases at V and 8 bases at J, with 21 bases between the two ends. In germline, CDR1 is KGHSH, CDR2 LQKENI. CDR3: CASSNLDRQLMEKLFF. Written as DNA, the CDR3 is TGTGCCAGCTCAAACCTGGACAGACAACTTATGGAAAAACTGTTTTTT.

The CDR3 here is CASRLSRGSYEQYF. DNA of the CDR3: TGTGCCAGCAGGTTAAGCCGGGGCTCCTACGAGCAGTACTTC. The rearrangement uses TRBV6-5 and TRBJ2-7; D is possibly TRBD2 (5 bases). The CDR3 is 14 residues long. Germline lookup yields CDR1 MNHEY and CDR2 SVGAGI. V was clipped by 6 bases and J by 0 bases, with 12 bases between them.

The chain carries TRBV2 and TRBJ2-4, with D possibly TRBD1 on 6 matching bases. This CDR3 region has 15 residues. Trimming removed 3 bases from V and 1 base from J, with 10 bases in between. Germline values: CDR1 SNHLY, CDR2 FYNNEI. CDR3 in amino acids: CASSDRGIAKNIQYF. CDR3 nucleotides: TGTGCCAGCAGTGACAGGGGAATTGCCAAAAACATTCAGTACTTC.

This chain links TRBV7-2 with TRBJ1-2; tentative D call: TRBD1 (6 bases). This CDR3 contains 16 residues. CDR1 and CDR2 from the germline V gene are SGHTA and FQGNSA. The V end lost 5 bases, the J end lost 7 bases, and 23 bases lay between the germline ends. CDR3 sequence: CASSDNFGTRHRGYTF. The CDR3, as DNA: TGTGCCAGCAGCGATAATTTTGGGACAAGACACCGTGGCTACACCTTC.